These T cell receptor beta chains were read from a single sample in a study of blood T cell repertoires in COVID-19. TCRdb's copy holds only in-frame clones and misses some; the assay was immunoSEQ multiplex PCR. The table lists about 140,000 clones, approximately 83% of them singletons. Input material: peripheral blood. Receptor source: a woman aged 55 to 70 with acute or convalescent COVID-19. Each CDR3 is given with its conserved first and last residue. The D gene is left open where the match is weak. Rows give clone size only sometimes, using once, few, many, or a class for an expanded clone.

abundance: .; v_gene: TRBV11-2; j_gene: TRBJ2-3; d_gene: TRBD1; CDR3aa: CASSGWTGYGTDAQYF; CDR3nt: TGTGCCAGCAGCGGATGGACAGGGTATGGCACAGATGCGCAGTATTTT
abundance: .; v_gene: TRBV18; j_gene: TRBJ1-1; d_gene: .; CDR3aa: CASSPTGTEAFF; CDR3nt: TGTGCCAGCTCACCGACGGGCACTGAAGCTTTCTTT
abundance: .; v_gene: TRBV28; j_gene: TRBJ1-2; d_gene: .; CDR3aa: CASSSPRRVGGYTF; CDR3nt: TGTGCCAGCAGCTCCCCTCGGCGGGTAGGTGGCTACACCTTC
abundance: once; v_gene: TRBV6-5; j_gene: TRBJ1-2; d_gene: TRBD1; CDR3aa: CASSPGQGRYGYTF; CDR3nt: TGTGCCAGCAGTCCGGGACAGGGTCGCTATGGCTACACCTTC
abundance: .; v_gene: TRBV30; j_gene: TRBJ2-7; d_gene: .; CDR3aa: CAWSPRGSPYEQYF; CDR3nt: TGTGCCTGGAGCCCCAGAGGGTCCCCCTACGAGCAGTACTTC
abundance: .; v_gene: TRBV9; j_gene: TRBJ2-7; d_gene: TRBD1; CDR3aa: CASSVGGDRGSLKQYF; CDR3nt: TGTGCCAGCAGCGTAGGAGGGGACAGGGGTTCGCTCAAGCAGTACTTC
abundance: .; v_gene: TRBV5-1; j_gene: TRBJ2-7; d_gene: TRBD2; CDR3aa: CASSFLTGTSYEQYF; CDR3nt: TGCGCCAGCAGCTTCCTCACCGGGACTAGCTACGAGCAGTACTTC
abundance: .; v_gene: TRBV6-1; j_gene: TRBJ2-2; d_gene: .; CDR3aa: CASSEQLNTGELFF; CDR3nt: TGTGCCAGCAGTGAACAACTGAACACCGGGGAGCTGTTTTTT
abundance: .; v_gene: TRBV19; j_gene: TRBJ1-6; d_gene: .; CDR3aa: CASSIGGQTINSPLHF; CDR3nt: TGTGCCAGTAGTATAGGAGGACAGACAATTAATTCACCCCTCCACTTT
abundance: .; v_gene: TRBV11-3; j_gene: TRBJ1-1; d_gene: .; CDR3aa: CASSFGFLGTEAFF; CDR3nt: TGTGCCAGCAGCTTCGGGTTTCTCGGCACTGAAGCTTTCTTT
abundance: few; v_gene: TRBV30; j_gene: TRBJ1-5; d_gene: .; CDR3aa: CAWRREPQHF; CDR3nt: TGTGCCTGGAGGAGGGAGCCCCAGCATTTT
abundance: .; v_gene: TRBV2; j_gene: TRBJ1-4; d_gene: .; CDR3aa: CASSDVLTNEKLFF; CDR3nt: TGTGCCAGCAGTGATGTCCTGACTAATGAAAAACTGTTTTTT
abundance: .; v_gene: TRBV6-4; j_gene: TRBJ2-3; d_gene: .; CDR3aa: CASSEQGTPTDTQYF; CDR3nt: TGTGCCAGCAGTGAGCAGGGTACACCCACAGATACGCAGTATTTT
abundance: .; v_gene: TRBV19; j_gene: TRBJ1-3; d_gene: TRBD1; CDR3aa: CASSQMGTGLSGNTIYF; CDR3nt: TGTGCCAGTAGCCAAATGGGGACAGGACTCTCTGGAAACACCATATATTTT
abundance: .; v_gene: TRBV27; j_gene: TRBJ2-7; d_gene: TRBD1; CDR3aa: CASSLANPGQGAEEQYF; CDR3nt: TGTGCCAGCAGTTTAGCCAACCCGGGACAGGGGGCGGAGGAGCAGTACTTC
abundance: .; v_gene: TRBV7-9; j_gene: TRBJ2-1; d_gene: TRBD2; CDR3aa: CASSLTSGLISSYNEQFF; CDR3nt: TGTGCCAGCAGCTTAACTAGCGGGTTGATAAGCTCCTACAATGAGCAGTTCTTC
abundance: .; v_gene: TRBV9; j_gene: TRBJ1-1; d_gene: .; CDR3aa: CASAVGDTYTEAFF; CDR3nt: TGTGCCAGCGCCGTGGGGGACACTTACACTGAAGCTTTCTTT
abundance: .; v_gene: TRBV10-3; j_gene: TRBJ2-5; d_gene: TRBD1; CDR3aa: CAISRDRVETQYF; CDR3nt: TGTGCCATCAGCCGGGACAGGGTAGAGACCCAGTACTTC
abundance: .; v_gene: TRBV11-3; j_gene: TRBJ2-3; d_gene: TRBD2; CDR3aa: CASTSVTDTQYF; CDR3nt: TGTGCCAGTACTAGCGTCACAGATACGCAGTATTTT
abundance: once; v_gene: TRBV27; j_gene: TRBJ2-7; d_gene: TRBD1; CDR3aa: CASSWGQGNDYEQYF; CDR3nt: TGTGCCAGCAGTTGGGGACAGGGGAACGACTACGAGCAGTACTTC
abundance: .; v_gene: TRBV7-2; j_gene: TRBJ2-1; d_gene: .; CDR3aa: CASSLERMSGNEQFF; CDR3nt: TGTGCCAGCAGCTTAGAGCGAATGTCAGGGAATGAGCAGTTCTTC
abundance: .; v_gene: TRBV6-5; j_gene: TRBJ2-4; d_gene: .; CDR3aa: CANRWGEDIQYF; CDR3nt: TGTGCCAACCGGTGGGGGGAGGACATTCAGTACTTC
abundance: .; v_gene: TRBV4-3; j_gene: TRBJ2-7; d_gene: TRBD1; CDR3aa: CASSSRTGSYEQYF; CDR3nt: TGCGCCAGCAGCTCCCGGACAGGCTCCTACGAGCAGTACTTC
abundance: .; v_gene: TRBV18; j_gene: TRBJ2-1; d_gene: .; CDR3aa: CASSWTANNEQFF; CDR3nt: TGTGCCAGCTCGTGGACAGCCAACAATGAGCAGTTCTTC
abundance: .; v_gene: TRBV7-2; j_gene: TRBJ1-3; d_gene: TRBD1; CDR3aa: CASSRPGQGPNTIYF; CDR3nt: TGTGCCAGCAGCCGTCCGGGACAGGGGCCGAACACCATATATTTT
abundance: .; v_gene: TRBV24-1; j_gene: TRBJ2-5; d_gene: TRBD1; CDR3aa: CATSDSDRPKETQYF; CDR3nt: TGTGCCACCAGTGATTCGGACAGGCCGAAAGAGACCCAGTACTTC
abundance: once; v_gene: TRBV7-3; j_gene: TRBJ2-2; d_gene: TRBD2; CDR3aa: CASSLISGSKAGELFF; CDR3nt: TGTGCCAGCAGCTTAATTAGCGGGAGTAAGGCCGGGGAGCTGTTTTTT
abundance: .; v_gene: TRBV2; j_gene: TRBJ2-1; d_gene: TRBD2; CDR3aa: CASRDLTSGSYNEQFF; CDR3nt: TGTGCCAGCAGGGACTTGACTAGCGGGAGTTACAATGAGCAGTTCTTC
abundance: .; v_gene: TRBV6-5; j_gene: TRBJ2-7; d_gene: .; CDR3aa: CASRVQGGYYEQYF; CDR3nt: TGTGCCAGCAGGGTGCAGGGGGGATACTACGAGCAGTACTTC
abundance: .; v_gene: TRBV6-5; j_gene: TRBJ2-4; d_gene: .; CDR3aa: CASSRDWAKNIQYF; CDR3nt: TGTGCCAGCTCAAGGGACTGGGCCAAAAACATTCAGTACTTC
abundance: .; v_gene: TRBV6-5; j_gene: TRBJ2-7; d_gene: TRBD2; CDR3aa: CASRPSGPYEQYF; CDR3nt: TGTGCCAGCAGACCTAGCGGTCCCTACGAGCAGTACTTC
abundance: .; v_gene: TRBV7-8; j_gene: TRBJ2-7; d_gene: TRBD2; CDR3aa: CASSLSGRSMFREQYF; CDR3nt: TGTGCCAGCAGCTTAAGCGGGAGATCGATGTTCCGCGAGCAGTACTTC
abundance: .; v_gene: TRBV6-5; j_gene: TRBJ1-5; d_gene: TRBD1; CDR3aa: CASRGQGASNQPQHF; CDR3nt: TGTGCCAGCAGAGGACAGGGGGCGAGCAATCAGCCCCAGCATTTT
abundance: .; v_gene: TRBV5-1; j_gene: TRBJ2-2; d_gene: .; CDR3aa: CASSLRPRGTGELFF; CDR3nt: TGCGCCAGCAGCTTGCGGCCTAGAGGCACCGGGGAGCTGTTTTTT
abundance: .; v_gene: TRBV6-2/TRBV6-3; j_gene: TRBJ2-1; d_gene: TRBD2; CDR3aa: CASSPSGSSNEQFF; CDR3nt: TGTGCCAGCAGCCCTAGCGGGAGTAGTAATGAGCAGTTCTTC
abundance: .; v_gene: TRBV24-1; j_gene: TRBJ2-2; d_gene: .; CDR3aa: CATSDQTNTGELFF; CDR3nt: TGTGCCACCAGTGATCAGACGAACACCGGGGAGCTGTTTTTT
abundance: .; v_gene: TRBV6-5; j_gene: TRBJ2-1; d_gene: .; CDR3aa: CASSPSSGEQFF; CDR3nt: TGTGCCAGCAGCCCCTCCAGCGGGGAGCAGTTCTTC
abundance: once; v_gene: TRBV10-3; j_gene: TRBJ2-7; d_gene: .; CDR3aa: CAISVSAGPYEQYF; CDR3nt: TGTGCCATCAGTGTTTCGGCGGGACCCTACGAGCAGTACTTC
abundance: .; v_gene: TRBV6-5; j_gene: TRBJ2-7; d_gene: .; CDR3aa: CASSLDGGTEQYF; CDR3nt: TGTGCCAGCAGTTTGGACGGGGGTACCGAGCAGTACTTC
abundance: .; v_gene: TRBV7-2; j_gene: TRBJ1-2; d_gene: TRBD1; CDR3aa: CASRTAGGRANYGYTF; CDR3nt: TGTGCCAGCAGAACCGCAGGGGGGAGAGCTAACTATGGCTACACCTTC
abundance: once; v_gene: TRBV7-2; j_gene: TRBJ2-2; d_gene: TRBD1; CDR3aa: CASSLGDRATGELFF; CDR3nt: TGTGCCAGCAGCTTAGGGGACAGGGCCACCGGGGAGCTGTTTTTT
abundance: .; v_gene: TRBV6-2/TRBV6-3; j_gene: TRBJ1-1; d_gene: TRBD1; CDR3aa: CASSDRTGVDTEAFF; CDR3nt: TGTGCCAGCAGTGATCGGACAGGGGTGGACACTGAAGCTTTCTTT
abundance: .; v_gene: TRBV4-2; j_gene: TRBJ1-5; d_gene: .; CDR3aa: CASSQSLSTYQPQHF; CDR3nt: TGTGCCAGCAGCCAATCCCTAAGCACTTATCAGCCCCAGCATTTT
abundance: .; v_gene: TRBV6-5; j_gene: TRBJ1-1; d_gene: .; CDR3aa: CATLYGENTEAFF; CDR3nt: TGTGCCACCCTTTACGGGGAGAACACTGAAGCTTTCTTT
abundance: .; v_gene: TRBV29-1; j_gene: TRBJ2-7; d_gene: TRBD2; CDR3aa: CSVEDRGLAGVGNSFEQYF; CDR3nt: TGCAGCGTTGAAGATCGTGGACTAGCGGGAGTTGGGAATAGTTTCGAGCAGTACTTC
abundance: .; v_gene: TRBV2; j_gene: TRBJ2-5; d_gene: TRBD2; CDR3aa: CASSPGLVRETQYF; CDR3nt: TGTGCCAGCAGCCCAGGACTAGTCAGGGAGACCCAGTACTTC
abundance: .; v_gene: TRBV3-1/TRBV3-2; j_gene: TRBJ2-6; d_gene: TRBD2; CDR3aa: CATQPKAGFSGANVLTF; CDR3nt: TGTGCCACACAACCTAAAGCGGGGTTCTCTGGGGCCAACGTCCTGACTTTC